This TCR beta chain was obtained from a study of T cell responses to AZD1222 COVID-19 vaccine. Sequencing was performed with immunoSEQ multiplex PCR; in TCRdb, only in-frame clones are kept and a portion is missing. The table lists tens of thousands of clones, roughly 90% of them singletons. The CDR3 consists of 16 residues. Germline-derived CDR1 and CDR2 are MNHEY and SVGAGI. V was pared by 4 bases and J by 4 bases, with 17 bases between. Findings of the study overall: At baseline, seropositivity was found in only a handful of AZD1222 recipients.

On this clone itself: No antigen is known for it.

Sequenced material: peripheral blood, taken 28 days after the second AZD1222 dose. This sequence was found in an adult who received the AZD1222 COVID-19 vaccine. The chain uses TRBV6-5 and TRBJ2-1, with D perhaps matching TRBD1 (5 bases). The CDR3 nucleotides are TGTGCCAGCAGTTCACAGACAGCATGGACATACAATGAGCAGTTCTTC. Its translation: CASSSQTAWTYNEQFF.